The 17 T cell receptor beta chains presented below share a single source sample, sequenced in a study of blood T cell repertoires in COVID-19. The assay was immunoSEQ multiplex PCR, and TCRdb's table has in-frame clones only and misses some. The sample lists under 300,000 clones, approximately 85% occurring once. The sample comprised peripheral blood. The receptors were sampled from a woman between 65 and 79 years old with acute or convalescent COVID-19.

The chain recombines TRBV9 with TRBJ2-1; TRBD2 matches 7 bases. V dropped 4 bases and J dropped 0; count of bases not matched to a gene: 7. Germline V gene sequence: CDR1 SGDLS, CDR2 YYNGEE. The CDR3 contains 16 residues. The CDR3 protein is CASSSLGGSSYNEQFF. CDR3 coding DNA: TGTGCCAGCAGCTCCCTGGGGGGGAGCTCCTACAATGAGCAGTTCTTC.

The CDR3 region has the DNA TGCGCCAGCAGCCAAGATGGACAATCTAATGAAAAACTGTTTTTT. This encodes CASSQDGQSNEKLFF. This chain links TRBV4-1 with TRBJ1-4, with D possibly being TRBD1 (5 bases). Trimming took off 0 bases at V and 3 bases at J, with 8 bases between the two ends. The CDR3 covers 15 residues. Germline CDR1 MGHRA, CDR2 YSYEKL.

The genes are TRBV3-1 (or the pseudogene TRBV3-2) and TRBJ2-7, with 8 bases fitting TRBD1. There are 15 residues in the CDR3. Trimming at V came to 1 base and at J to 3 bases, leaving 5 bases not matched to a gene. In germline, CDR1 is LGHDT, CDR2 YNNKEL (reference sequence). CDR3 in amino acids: CASSQVRTGSYEQYF. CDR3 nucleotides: TGTGCCAGCAGCCAAGTCCGGACAGGGAGCTACGAGCAGTACTTC.

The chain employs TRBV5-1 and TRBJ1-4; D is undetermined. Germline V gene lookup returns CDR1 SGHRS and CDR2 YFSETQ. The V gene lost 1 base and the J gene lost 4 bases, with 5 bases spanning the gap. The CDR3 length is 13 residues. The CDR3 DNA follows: TGCGCCAGCAGCTTGACCAGTAATGAAAAACTGTTTTTT. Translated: CASSLTSNEKLFF.

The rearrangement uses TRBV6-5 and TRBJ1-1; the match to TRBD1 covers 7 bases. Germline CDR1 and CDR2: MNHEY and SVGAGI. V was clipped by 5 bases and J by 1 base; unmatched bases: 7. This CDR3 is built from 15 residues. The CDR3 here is CASSRNRGQNTEAFF. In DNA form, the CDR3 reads TGTGCCAGCAGTCGGAACAGGGGACAGAACACTGAAGCTTTCTTT.

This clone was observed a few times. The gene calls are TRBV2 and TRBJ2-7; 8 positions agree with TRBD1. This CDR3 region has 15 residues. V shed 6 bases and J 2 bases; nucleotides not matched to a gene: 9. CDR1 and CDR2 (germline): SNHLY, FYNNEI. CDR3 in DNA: TGTGCCAGCAGGCCCTGGACAGGGAGGCCCTACGAGCAGTACTTC. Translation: CASRPWTGRPYEQYF.

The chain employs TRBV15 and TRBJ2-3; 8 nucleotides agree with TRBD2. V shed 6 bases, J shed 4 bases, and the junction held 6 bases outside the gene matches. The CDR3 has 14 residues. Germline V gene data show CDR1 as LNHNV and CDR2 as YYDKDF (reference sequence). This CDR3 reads CATSRRGDADTQYF. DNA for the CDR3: TGTGCCACCAGTAGGCGGGGGGATGCAGATACGCAGTATTTT.

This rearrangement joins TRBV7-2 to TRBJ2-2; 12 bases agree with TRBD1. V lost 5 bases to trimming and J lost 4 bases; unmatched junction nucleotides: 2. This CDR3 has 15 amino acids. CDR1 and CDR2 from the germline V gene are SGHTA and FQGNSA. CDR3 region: CASSRGQGATGELFF. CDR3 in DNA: TGTGCCAGCAGCAGGGGACAGGGGGCCACCGGGGAGCTGTTTTTT.

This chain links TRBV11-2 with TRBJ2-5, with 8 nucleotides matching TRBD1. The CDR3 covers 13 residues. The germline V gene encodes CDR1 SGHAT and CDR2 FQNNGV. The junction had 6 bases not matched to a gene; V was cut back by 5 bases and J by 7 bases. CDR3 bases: TGTGCCAGCAGCCCAACAGGGGGGTGGACCCAGTACTTC. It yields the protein CASSPTGGWTQYF. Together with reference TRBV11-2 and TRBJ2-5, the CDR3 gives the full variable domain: EAGVAQSPRYKIIEKRQSVAFWCNPISGHATLYWYQQILGQGPKLLIQFQNNGVVDDSQLPKDRFSAERLKGVDSTLKIQPAKLEDSAVYLCASSPTGGWTQYFGPGTRLLVL.

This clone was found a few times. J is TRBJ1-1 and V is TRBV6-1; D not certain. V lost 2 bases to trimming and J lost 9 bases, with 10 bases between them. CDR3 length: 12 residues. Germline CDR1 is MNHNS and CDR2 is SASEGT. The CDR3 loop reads CASSERQRKAFF. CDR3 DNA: TGTGCCAGCAGTGAACGCCAGAGGAAAGCTTTCTTT.

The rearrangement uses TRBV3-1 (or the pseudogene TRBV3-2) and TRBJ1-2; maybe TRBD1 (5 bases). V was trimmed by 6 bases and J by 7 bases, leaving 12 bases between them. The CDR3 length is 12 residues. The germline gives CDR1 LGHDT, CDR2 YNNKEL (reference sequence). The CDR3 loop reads CASRLQGGGYTF. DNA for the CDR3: TGTGCCAGCAGACTCCAGGGCGGTGGCTACACCTTC.

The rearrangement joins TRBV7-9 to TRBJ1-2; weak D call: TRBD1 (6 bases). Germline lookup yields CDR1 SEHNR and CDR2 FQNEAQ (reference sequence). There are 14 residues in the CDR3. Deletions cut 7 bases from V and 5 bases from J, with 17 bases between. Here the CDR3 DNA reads TGTGCCAGCAAAATGGGCAGGGGAGGGTATGGCTACACCTTC. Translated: CASKMGRGGYGYTF.

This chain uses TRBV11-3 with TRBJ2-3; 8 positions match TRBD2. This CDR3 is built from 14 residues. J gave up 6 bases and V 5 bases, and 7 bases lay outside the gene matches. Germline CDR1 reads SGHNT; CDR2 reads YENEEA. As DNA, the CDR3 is TGTGCCAGCAGCCCGACTAGCGCTACGGATACGCAGTATTTT. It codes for CASSPTSATDTQYF.

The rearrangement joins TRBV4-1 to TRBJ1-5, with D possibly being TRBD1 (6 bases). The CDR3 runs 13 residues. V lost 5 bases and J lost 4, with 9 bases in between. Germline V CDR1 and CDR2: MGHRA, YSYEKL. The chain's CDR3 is CASSFTGNQPQHF. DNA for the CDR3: TGCGCCAGCAGCTTCACAGGGAATCAGCCCCAGCATTTT.

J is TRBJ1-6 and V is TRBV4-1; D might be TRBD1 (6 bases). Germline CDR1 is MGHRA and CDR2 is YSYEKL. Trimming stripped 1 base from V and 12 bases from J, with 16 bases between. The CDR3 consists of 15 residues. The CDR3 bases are TGCGCCAGCAGCCAAGGTTTGGGGGCCCTCGGACCCCTCCACTTT. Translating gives CASSQGLGALGPLHF.

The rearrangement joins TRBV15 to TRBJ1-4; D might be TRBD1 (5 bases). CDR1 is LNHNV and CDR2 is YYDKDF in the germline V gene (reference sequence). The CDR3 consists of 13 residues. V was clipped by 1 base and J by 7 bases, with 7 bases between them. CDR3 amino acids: CATSRGGVEKLFF. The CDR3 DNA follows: TGTGCCACCAGCAGAGGGGGCGTTGAAAAACTGTTTTTT.

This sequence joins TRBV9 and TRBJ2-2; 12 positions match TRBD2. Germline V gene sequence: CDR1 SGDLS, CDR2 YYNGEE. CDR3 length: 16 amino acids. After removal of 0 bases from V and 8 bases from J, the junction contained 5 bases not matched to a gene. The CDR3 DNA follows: TGTGCCAGCAGCGTAGGAGGACTAGCGGGGAGAGGGGAGCTGTTTTTT. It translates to CASSVGGLAGRGELFF.